This TCR beta chain was sequenced for a study of blood T cells in healthy people across ages. Individuals who donated were healthy Caucasians from Russia aged 6 to 90. About this clonotype: The antigen remains undetermined.

The use of a sample-barcoded 5' primer and a J-beta primer mix characterized a second PCR of about 7 to 12 cycles. A single record per CDR3 protein comes from TCRdb applying MiXCR to the 5' RACE reads. Of 1.8 million or so distinct CDR3 sequences in the sample, roughly two fifths were seen once. Overall study findings and caveats: A strong correlation between TCR beta diversity and naive T cell percentage was seen. From one million sequenced T cells, diversity estimates were lower bounds.

This CDR3 contains 12 residues. The germline gives CDR1 SGDLS, CDR2 YYNGEE. Trimming took off 5 bases at V and 4 bases at J, with 8 bases between the two ends. The sequence derives from a human donor in good health. Sequencing input: blood. V gene TRBV9 combines with J gene TRBJ2-3; the D is unclear. CDR3 residues: CASRSSADTQYF. CDR3 sequence (DNA): TGTGCCAGCAGATCTAGTGCAGATACGCAGTATTTT.